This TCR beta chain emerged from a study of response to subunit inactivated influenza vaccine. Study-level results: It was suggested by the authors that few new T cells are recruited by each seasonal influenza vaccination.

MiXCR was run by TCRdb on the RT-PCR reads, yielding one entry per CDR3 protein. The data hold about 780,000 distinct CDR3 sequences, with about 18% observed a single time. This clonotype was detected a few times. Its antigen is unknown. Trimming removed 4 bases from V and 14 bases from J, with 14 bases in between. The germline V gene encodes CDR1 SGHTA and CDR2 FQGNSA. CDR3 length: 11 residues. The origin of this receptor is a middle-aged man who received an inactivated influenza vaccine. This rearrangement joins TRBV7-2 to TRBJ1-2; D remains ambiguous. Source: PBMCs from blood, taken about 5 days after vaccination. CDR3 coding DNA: TGTGCCAGCAGCTCATACAGAGGCAAAACCTTC. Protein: CASSSYRGKTF.